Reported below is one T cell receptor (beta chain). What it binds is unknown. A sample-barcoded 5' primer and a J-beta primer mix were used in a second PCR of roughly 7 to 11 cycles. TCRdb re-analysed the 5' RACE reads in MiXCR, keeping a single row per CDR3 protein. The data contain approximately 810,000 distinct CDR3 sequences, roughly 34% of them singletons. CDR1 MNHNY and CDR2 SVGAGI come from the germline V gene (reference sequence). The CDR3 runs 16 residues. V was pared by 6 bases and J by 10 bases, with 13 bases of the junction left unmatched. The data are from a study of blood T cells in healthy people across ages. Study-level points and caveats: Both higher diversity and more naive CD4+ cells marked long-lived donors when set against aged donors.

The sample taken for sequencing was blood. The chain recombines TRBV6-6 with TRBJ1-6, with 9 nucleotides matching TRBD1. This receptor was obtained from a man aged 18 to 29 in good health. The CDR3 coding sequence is TGTGCCAGCAGCAATCAGGGACAGGGAATGGGATCACCCCTCCACTTT. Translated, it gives CASSNQGQGMGSPLHF.